What follows are 26 T cell receptor beta chains derived from one specimen sequenced in a study of cytotoxic CD8 clonotypes in ibrutinib-treated CLL. Repertoires were generated with immunoSEQ multiplex PCR, while TCRdb's copy carries only in-frame clones and drops some. This table holds 200,000 to 250,000 clones, 70% found once. Sequenced material: PBMCs, taken after 24 months of ibrutinib treatment. The receptors derive from a human donor with chronic lymphocytic leukemia.

The chain carries TRBV9 and TRBJ2-2; D ambiguous. Per the germline V gene, CDR1 is SGDLS and CDR2 is YYNGEE. The CDR3 extends over 15 amino acids. V lost 4 bases to trimming and J lost 7 bases, with 17 bases between them. Here the CDR3 reads CASSPSRFASGELFF. In nucleotides, the CDR3 is TGTGCCAGCAGCCCCTCTAGATTCGCGAGCGGGGAGCTGTTTTTT.

The chain has TRBV7-9 and TRBJ2-1; 10 bases are shared with TRBD2. The J segment lost 10 bases and the V segment lost 1 base, leaving 7 bases of the junction unmatched. This CDR3 has 15 residues. Germline CDR1 and CDR2: SEHNR and FQNEAQ (reference sequence). CDR3 sequence reads: CASSLEGLAIREQFF. DNA of the CDR3: TGTGCCAGCAGCTTAGAGGGACTAGCGATTCGCGAGCAGTTCTTC.

This chain links TRBV20-1 with TRBJ2-7; D not resolved. The CDR3 consists of 11 residues. The germline gives CDR1 DFQATT, CDR2 SNEGSKA (reference sequence). Trimming left V 6 bases short and J 5 bases short, with 11 bases between. In DNA form, the CDR3 reads TGCAGTGCAGGGTATATTAACGAGCAGTACTTC. Its translation: CSAGYINEQYF.

The J gene is TRBJ1-2, the V gene TRBV10-3; D is unclear. The germline gives CDR1 ENHRY, CDR2 SYGVKD. The CDR3 loop spans 11 amino acids. V lost 6 bases and J 6 bases, leaving 8 bases between the germline ends. The CDR3 nucleotides read TGTGCCATCAGCCGACTTGATGGCTACACCTTC. Translated: CAISRLDGYTF.

The J gene is TRBJ2-3, the V gene TRBV30; D ambiguous. CDR1 and CDR2 from the germline V gene are GTSNPN and SVGIG (reference sequence). The V gene lost 2 bases and the J gene lost 1 base, with 16 bases spanning the gap. The length of the CDR3 is 16 residues. CDR3 in DNA: TGTGCCTGGAGTCTATTGGGTGATGGGGGCACAGATACGCAGTATTTT. Its protein is CAWSLLGDGGTDTQYF.

The V and J genes are TRBV7-2 and TRBJ2-1, with 14 bases that match TRBD2. J gave up 9 bases and V 6 bases, and 10 bases lay outside the gene matches. From germline, CDR1 is SGHTA and CDR2 FQGNSA. The CDR3 runs to 16 residues. CDR3 loop: CASRPGTSGSFGEQFF. CDR3 bases: TGTGCCAGCAGACCTGGGACTAGCGGGAGTTTTGGTGAGCAGTTCTTC. Supplemented by reference TRBV7-2 and TRBJ2-1, the full variable domain reads GAGVSQSPSNKVTEKGKDVELRCDPISGHTALYWYRQSLGQGLEFLIYFQGNSAPDKSGLPSDRFSAERTGGSVSTLTIQRTQQEDSAVYLCASRPGTSGSFGEQFFGPGTRLTVL.

V and J are TRBV5-1 and TRBJ1-2; 10 bases map to TRBD1. CDR1 is SGHRS, CDR2 YFSETQ, per germline. The CDR3 is made up of 17 amino acids. J was trimmed by 3 bases and V by 0 bases; bases with no gene match: 8. The DNA of the CDR3 is TGCGCCAGCAGCTTGGTCCCCGGGACAGGGGTGGACTATGGCTACACCTTC. The encoded protein is CASSLVPGTGVDYGYTF.

Here the CDR3 reads CSVVVGGTSLLLQYF. The CDR3 DNA is TGCAGCGTCGTAGTGGGGGGGACTAGTCTACTGTTACAGTACTTC. The V and J genes are TRBV29-1 and TRBJ2-7; TRBD2 aligns across 8 bases. Germline CDR1 reads SQVTM; CDR2 reads ANQGSEA. The CDR3 runs to 15 residues. The ends lost 6 bases at V and 10 bases at J; junction bases unmatched: 20.

DNA of the CDR3: TGTGCCAGCAGTTCGACGGCCTTGGAGGGGCCATCTGGCTACACCTTC. Encoded protein: CASSSTALEGPSGYTF. This rearrangement joins TRBV27 to TRBJ1-2, with D possibly TRBD1 on 5 matching bases. This CDR3 spans 16 amino acids. Germline V gene lookup returns CDR1 MNHEY and CDR2 SMNVEV (reference sequence). Trimming cost V 4 bases and J 7 bases, with 22 bases left between them.

V usage is TRBV11-3 and J usage is TRBJ1-2; possibly TRBD1 for D (6 bases). This CDR3 has 12 residues. From germline, CDR1 is SGHNT and CDR2 YENEEA. Between the trimmed V and J ends, which lost 2 bases and 6 bases, there was a span of 7 bases. CDR3 amino acids: CASSLSGDGYTF. DNA of the CDR3: TGTGCCAGCAGCTTATCAGGGGATGGCTACACCTTC.

The CDR3 reads CAAGDTYEQYF. The CDR3 DNA reads TGTGCCGCGGGCGATACGTACGAGCAGTACTTC. V usage is TRBV27 and J usage is TRBJ2-7; possible D gene TRBD2, 5 bases. Germline-derived CDR1 and CDR2 are MNHEY and SMNVEV (reference sequence). V was shortened by 11 bases and J by 4 bases, with 12 bases between the two germline ends. The CDR3 sequence is 11 residues long.

This clone occurred a few times. V gene TRBV28 combines with J gene TRBJ2-1; perhaps TRBD2 as D (6 bases). Between the trimmed V and J ends, which lost 7 bases and 6 bases, there was a span of 19 bases. Germline-derived CDR1 and CDR2 are MDHEN and SYDVKM. This CDR3 comprises 15 residues. The CDR3 DNA reads TGTGCCAGCACCCTGGACGGGAGAATGACCAATGAGCAGTTCTTC. This sequence encodes CASTLDGRMTNEQFF. Variable domain in full (rest from reference TRBV28 and TRBJ2-1): DVKVTQSSRYLVKRTGEKVFLECVQDMDHENMFWYRQDPGLGLRLIYFSYDVKMKEKGDIPEGYSVSREKKERFSLILESASTNQTSMYLCASTLDGRMTNEQFFGPGTRLTVL.

As DNA, the CDR3 is TGTGCCAGCAGCGACCCCAGCCTGAGCTCCTACAATGAGCAGTTCTTC. Translated: CASSDPSLSSYNEQFF. The rearrangement links TRBV9 to TRBJ2-1; no clear D gene. Trimming took 3 bases from V and 0 from J, leaving 13 bases between them. This CDR3 has 16 residues. The V gene's germline CDR1 is SGDLS and CDR2 YYNGEE.

The chain combines TRBV4-3 with TRBJ2-2; D is unresolved. Trimming pared 4 bases from V and 4 bases from J, leaving 7 bases between. Germline CDR1 and CDR2: LGHNA and YSLEER. The CDR3 is made up of 13 amino acids. The CDR3: CASSPSRTGELFF. DNA of the CDR3: TGCGCCAGCAGCCCCTCGCGCACCGGGGAGCTGTTTTTT.

V gene TRBV14 combines with J gene TRBJ2-7; D unresolved. CDR1 and CDR2 (germline): SGHDN, FVKESK. This CDR3 is 15 amino acids long. Trimming took off 5 bases at V and 3 bases at J, with 17 bases between the two ends. The CDR3 bases are TGTGCCAGCAGCTCGACATCCTCGCGGCTCTACGAGCAGTACTTC. Protein sequence: CASSSTSSRLYEQYF.

The J gene is TRBJ1-4, the V gene TRBV4-3; 7 bases agree with TRBD1. Per germline, CDR1 LGHNA and CDR2 YSLEER. Losses at the gene ends were 0 bases for V and 8 bases for J; bases not matched to a gene: 3. The CDR3 contains 14 residues. The CDR3 sequence: CASSQETGNEKLFF. CDR3 bases: TGCGCCAGCAGCCAAGAGACAGGGAACGAAAAACTGTTTTTT.

This chain links TRBV19 with TRBJ1-5, with D unclear. Trimming took 4 bases from V and 0 from J, leaving 10 bases between them. This CDR3 region has 15 residues. Germline loops: CDR1 LNHDA, CDR2 SQIVND (reference sequence). As DNA, the CDR3 is TGTGCCAGTAGTACCAGACATTTTAGCAATCAGCCCCAGCATTTT. Protein product: CASSTRHFSNQPQHF.

The chain links TRBV28 to TRBJ1-4, with 7 bases matching TRBD1. Germline V CDR1 and CDR2: MDHEN, SYDVKM. CDR3 size: 13 residues. Unmatched junction bases numbered 7, after V lost 7 bases and J lost 8 bases. The DNA of the CDR3 is TGTGCCAGCATAGGGGGCATGAGGGAAAAACTGTTTTTT. Protein product: CASIGGMREKLFF.

In its sample, this clone was seen once. V is TRBV19 and J is TRBJ2-3, with unresolved D. Germline CDR1 is LNHDA and CDR2 is SQIVND (reference sequence). This CDR3 spans 14 amino acids. V lost 0 bases and J lost 6, with 10 bases in between. The CDR3 protein is CASSIEAQVDTQYF. DNA for the CDR3: TGTGCCAGTAGTATAGAGGCCCAGGTGGATACGCAGTATTTT.

On this clone itself: The sample holds other DNA sequences that translate to the same CDR3. This rearrangement joins TRBV11-2 to TRBJ2-5; no clear D. Trimming removed 3 bases at V and 5 bases at J, with 4 bases between. This CDR3 is built from 11 residues. In germline, CDR1 is SGHAT, CDR2 FQNNGV. The CDR3 region is CASSLDETQYF. The CDR3, as DNA: TGTGCCAGCAGCTTGGATGAGACCCAGTACTTC.

The V call is TRBV7-2, the J call TRBJ2-3; maybe TRBD2 (6 bases). Trimming shortened V by 6 bases and J by 9 bases, and 13 bases separated the two germline ends. The germline V gene encodes CDR1 SGHTA and CDR2 FQGNSA. This CDR3 region has 12 residues. In nucleotides, the CDR3 is TGTGCCAGCAGACTTCGGGAGTTAACGCAGTATTTT. It codes for CASRLRELTQYF. Combining the CDR3 with reference TRBV7-2 and TRBJ2-3 gives the whole variable domain GAGVSQSPSNKVTEKGKDVELRCDPISGHTALYWYRQSLGQGLEFLIYFQGNSAPDKSGLPSDRFSAERTGGSVSTLTIQRTQQEDSAVYLCASRLRELTQYFGPGTRLTVL.

V and J are TRBV4-1 and TRBJ2-1, with 13 bases fitting TRBD2. Per the germline V gene, CDR1 is MGHRA and CDR2 is YSYEKL. The CDR3 is 21 amino acids. The junction had 14 bases not matched to a gene; V was cut back by 0 bases and J by 3 bases. The CDR3 DNA reads as TGCGCCAGCAGCCAAGAGGCCGCCCGGACTAGCGGGAGTTTCGGCTACAATGAGCAGTTCTTC. This codes for CASSQEAARTSGSFGYNEQFF.

This clone was counted between two and nine times. This chain uses TRBV6-5 with TRBJ2-1; D might be TRBD1 (6 bases). V was pared by 8 bases and J by 6 bases, with 8 bases between. The CDR3 is 11 amino acids. Germline V gives CDR1 MNHEY, CDR2 SVGAGI. DNA of the CDR3: TGTGCCAGCTCACAGGGCAATGAGCAGTTCTTC. Translation: CASSQGNEQFF.

This chain connects TRBV2 to TRBJ2-5, with TRBD1 matching over 7 bases. Trimming removed 9 bases from V and 2 bases from J; junction bases left unmatched: 3. From germline, CDR1 is SNHLY and CDR2 FYNNEI. The CDR3 has 12 amino acids. Written as DNA, the CDR3 is TGTGCCAGTGGGACAGAACAAGAGACCCAGTACTTC. Translating gives CASGTEQETQYF.

J is TRBJ2-3 and V is TRBV11-2; D uncertain. Trimming stripped 5 bases from V and 0 bases from J, with 3 bases between. Germline V gene sequence: CDR1 SGHAT, CDR2 FQNNGV. The CDR3 loop spans 12 amino acids. The CDR3 DNA reads TGTGCCAGCAGCCCAAGCACAGATACGCAGTATTTT. Translated: CASSPSTDTQYF.

V is TRBV7-9 and J is TRBJ2-7, with TRBD2 matching 7 bases. J gave up 5 bases and V 4 bases, and 14 bases lay outside the gene matches. The CDR3 has 16 amino acids. Germline values: CDR1 SEHNR, CDR2 FQNEAQ (reference sequence). The CDR3: CASSSPTLSGINEQYF. DNA of the CDR3: TGTGCCAGCAGCTCCCCTACTCTGAGCGGGATAAACGAGCAGTACTTC.